The 30 T cell receptor beta chains given below trace back to one sample, sequenced in a study of control samples from healthy donors and cancer patients. Libraries were prepared by immunoSEQ multiplex PCR; TCRdb keeps only in-frame clonotypes and omits some of them. The repertoire holds about 160,000 clones, with roughly 94% as singletons. Source material: PBMCs. The receptors were gathered from a man in his sixties with colorectal cancer.

This rearrangement joins TRBV4-1 to TRBJ1-2, with 8 bases that match TRBD1. From germline, CDR1 is MGHRA and CDR2 YSYEKL. The CDR3 is 15 amino acids. V shed 2 bases and J 4 bases; nucleotides not matched to a gene: 6. The CDR3 here is CASSQQGAGGYGYTF. The CDR3 nucleotides read TGCGCCAGCAGCCAACAGGGGGCGGGCGGCTATGGCTACACCTTC.

This sequence joins TRBV2 and TRBJ2-5; TRBD2 aligns across 8 bases. The junction had 8 bases not matched to a gene; V was cut back by 4 bases and J by 4 bases. Germline-derived CDR1 and CDR2 are SNHLY and FYNNEI. The CDR3 runs to 15 residues. CDR3 loop: CASSGLAGNSETQYF. The CDR3 DNA sequence: TGTGCCAGCAGTGGGTTAGCGGGGAATTCAGAGACCCAGTACTTC.

V usage is TRBV19 and J usage is TRBJ1-5; D may be TRBD1 (5 bases). V was clipped by 7 bases and J by 0 bases, with 13 bases between them. CDR1 and CDR2 (germline): LNHDA, SQIVND (reference sequence). The CDR3 consists of 15 residues. CDR3 DNA sequence: TGTGCCAGTACCCGGGACGGGGTTAGCAATCAGCCCCAGCATTTT. Amino acid sequence: CASTRDGVSNQPQHF.

The chain combines TRBV12-3 or TRBV12-4 with TRBJ2-7, with unresolved D. This CDR3 comprises 12 residues. V lost 7 bases and J lost 1, with 8 bases in between. CDR3 in amino acids: CASTSSSYEQYF. Here the CDR3 DNA reads TGTGCCAGCACCTCCTCGTCCTACGAGCAGTACTTC.

This clone was observed once. This chain joins TRBV7-2 and TRBJ1-1, with 8 bases that match TRBD1. Germline CDR1 SGHTA, CDR2 FQGNSA. Trimming cost V 1 base and J 6 bases; bases outside gene matches: 10. The CDR3 loop spans 16 amino acids. CDR3 in amino acids: CASSLGPGQGDAEAFF. The CDR3 coding sequence is TGTGCCAGCAGCTTAGGCCCTGGACAGGGAGATGCTGAAGCTTTCTTT.

The V gene is TRBV11-2, the J gene TRBJ1-1, with 8 bases matching TRBD1. Per germline, CDR1 SGHAT and CDR2 FQNNGV. The CDR3 is made up of 18 amino acids. Trimming at V came to 5 bases and at J to 0 bases, leaving 14 bases not matched to a gene. The CDR3 coding sequence is TGTGCCAGCAGCAAACGAGGACAGGGCCTTATAATGAACACTGAAGCTTTCTTT. Its protein is CASSKRGQGLIMNTEAFF.

This chain connects TRBV5-6 to TRBJ1-5; a weak D match, TRBD1 (5 bases). The CDR3 contains 14 residues. Germline CDR1 reads SGHDT; CDR2 reads YYEEEE. V was trimmed by 2 bases and J by 0 bases, leaving 6 bases between them. DNA for the CDR3: TGTGCCAGCAGCTTCAGGGCTAGCAATCAGCCCCAGCATTTT. Residues: CASSFRASNQPQHF.

The rearrangement joins TRBV11-1 to TRBJ2-7; 7 bases map to TRBD1. V shed 3 bases, J shed 9 bases, and the junction held 5 bases outside the gene matches. This CDR3 is 12 amino acids long. Germline V gene lookup returns CDR1 SGHAT and CDR2 FQDESV (reference sequence). CDR3 sequence: CASSFGTARQYF. In DNA, the CDR3 is TGTGCCAGCAGCTTCGGGACAGCACGGCAGTACTTC.

The CDR3 sequence is CASTVGSTTGANVLTF. The CDR3 DNA reads as TGTGCCAGCACCGTGGGCTCCACCACCGGGGCCAACGTCCTGACTTTC. V is TRBV9 and J is TRBJ2-6; no firm D call. Germline V gene sequence: CDR1 SGDLS, CDR2 YYNGEE. The CDR3 sequence is 16 residues long. Between the trimmed V and J ends, which lost 6 bases and 4 bases, there was a span of 17 bases.

The chain is built from TRBV29-1 and TRBJ2-1, with TRBD1 identical over 7 bases. V lost 7 bases and J lost 5; bases outside the gene matches: 8. This CDR3 region has 13 residues. Germline V gene lookup returns CDR1 SQVTM and CDR2 ANQGSEA. In nucleotides, the CDR3 is TGCAGCGCACCGGGACAGAAAAACAATGAGCAGTTCTTC. As protein: CSAPGQKNNEQFF.

J is TRBJ2-7 and V is TRBV12-3 or TRBV12-4; 8 nucleotides line up with TRBD1. The CDR3 is 12 residues long. V lost 6 bases, J lost 6 bases, and 4 bases stayed unmatched. This CDR3 reads CASRLTGGEQYF. The CDR3 DNA is TGTGCCAGCAGATTAACAGGGGGCGAGCAGTACTTC.

This clone was seen a single time. The chain carries TRBV27 and TRBJ2-7; either TRBD1 or TRBD2 may supply D (5 bases each). Trimming shortened V by 6 bases and J by 2 bases, and 11 bases separated the two germline ends. This CDR3 is 13 amino acids long. Looked up from germline, CDR1 is MNHEY and CDR2 is SMNVEV (reference sequence). DNA of the CDR3: TGTGCCAGCAGCGAGGGGACGCCCTACGAGCAGTACTTC. Protein product: CASSEGTPYEQYF.

This clone was seen a few times. V usage is TRBV6-5 and J usage is TRBJ1-1; 9 positions match TRBD1. Germline V gene lookup returns CDR1 MNHEY and CDR2 SVGAGI. This CDR3 region has 15 residues. The V and J ends lost 6 bases and 3 bases, in that order; junction bases with no gene match: 8. Written as DNA, the CDR3 is TGTGCCAGCAGCCCCTGGGACAGGGTCGACACTGAAGCTTTCTTT. It codes for CASSPWDRVDTEAFF.

J is TRBJ1-4 and V is TRBV18; D unresolved. The CDR3 sequence is 13 residues long. The V and J ends lost 5 bases and 7 bases respectively, with 11 bases between them. Germline CDR1 is KGHSH and CDR2 is LQKENI. CDR3: CASSATHSEKLFF. For the CDR3, the DNA is TGTGCCAGCTCAGCAACCCATTCTGAAAAACTGTTTTTT.

The V call is TRBV19, the J call TRBJ2-2, with 8 bases matching TRBD1. CDR3 length equals 15 residues. The V gene end was trimmed by 5 bases and the J gene end by 3 bases; junction bases not matched to a gene: 5. Germline-derived CDR1 and CDR2 are LNHDA and SQIVND (reference sequence). The CDR3 nucleotides read TGTGCCAGTAGTCAGGACAGGGCGGACACCGGGGAGCTGTTTTTT. Translated: CASSQDRADTGELFF. Looking up the rest from reference TRBV19 and TRBJ2-2 gives the full variable domain: DGGITQSPKYLFRKEGQNVTLSCEQNLNHDAMYWYRQDPGQGLRLIYYSQIVNDFQKGDIAEGYSVSREKKESFPLTVTSAQKNPTAFYLCASSQDRADTGELFFGEGSRLTVL.

This clone is a singleton in its sample. One end of the junction is discordant with germline, which a read error may explain. The chain carries TRBV15 and TRBJ1-3; weak D call: TRBD1 (5 bases). Germline loops: CDR1 LNHNV, CDR2 YYDKDF (reference sequence). The CDR3 is 17 amino acids. The CDR3 here is CATRRGGQGEVGNTIYF. The CDR3 nucleotides read TGTGCCACCAGGAGAGGAGGCCAAGGGGAGGTCGGAAACACCATATATTTT.

The rearrangement uses TRBV27 and TRBJ1-1; D gene unclear. Trimming took 3 bases from V and 7 from J, leaving 18 bases between them. CDR3 length: 15 amino acids. Germline V lookup: CDR1 MNHEY, CDR2 SMNVEV (reference sequence). The CDR3 is CASSLGLSGVSEAFF. Here the CDR3 DNA reads TGTGCCAGCAGTTTGGGCCTTTCCGGGGTGAGTGAAGCTTTCTTT.

The J gene is TRBJ2-1, the V gene TRBV19, with 7 bases lining up with TRBD1. This CDR3 region has 19 residues. V gave up 0 bases and J gave up 0 bases; unmatched junction bases: 11. CDR1 LNHDA and CDR2 SQIVND come from the germline V gene (reference sequence). The CDR3 loop is CASSIDLTGPTTSYNEQFF. CDR3 nucleotides: TGTGCCAGTAGTATAGATTTGACAGGGCCTACAACCTCCTACAATGAGCAGTTCTTC.

This sequence joins TRBV6-5 and TRBJ1-1; 7 bases align to TRBD1. Germline CDR1 and CDR2: MNHEY and SVGAGI. This CDR3 contains 15 residues. The V segment lost 6 bases and the J segment 2 bases; nucleotides outside the gene matches: 9. CDR3 protein: CASSSRQGTNTEAFF. DNA of the CDR3: TGTGCCAGCAGCTCTAGACAGGGTACAAACACTGAAGCTTTCTTT.

This clone has a handful of counts. The V gene is TRBV30, the J gene TRBJ2-7; 7 positions agree with TRBD1. Losses at the gene ends were 4 bases for V and 3 bases for J; bases not matched to a gene: 9. CDR1 is GTSNPN, CDR2 SVGIG, per germline (reference sequence). The CDR3 has 14 amino acids. CDR3 protein: CAWTGDRDGYEQYF. In DNA, the CDR3 is TGTGCCTGGACCGGCGACAGGGATGGCTACGAGCAGTACTTC.

The chain is built from TRBV23-1 and TRBJ1-5, with a tentative D call TRBD1 (5 bases). TRBV23-1 is identified as an open reading frame with a role that is uncertain. V lost 2 bases to trimming and J lost 3 bases, with 14 bases between them. The CDR3 runs 16 residues. CDR3 amino acids: CASSQKSGRPNQPQHF. The DNA of the CDR3 is TGCGCCAGCAGTCAAAAGTCGGGACGGCCCAATCAGCCCCAGCATTTT.

V gene TRBV5-1 combines with J gene TRBJ2-2, with TRBD2 as a possible D gene (5 bases). This CDR3 comprises 15 residues. Trimming cost V 2 bases and J 3 bases, with 11 bases left between them. Germline V gene data show CDR1 as SGHRS and CDR2 as YFSETQ. The chain's CDR3 is CASSLGSEDTGELFF. CDR3 sequence (DNA): TGCGCCAGCAGCTTAGGTAGCGAGGACACCGGGGAGCTGTTTTTT. Full variable domain (missing parts from reference TRBV5-1 and TRBJ2-2): KAGVTQTPRYLIKTRGQQVTLSCSPISGHRSVSWYQQTPGQGLQFLFEYFSETQRNKGNFPGRFSGRQFSNSRSEMNVSTLELGDSALYLCASSLGSEDTGELFFGEGSRLTVL.

The rearrangement links TRBV5-6 to TRBJ1-2; possible D gene TRBD1, 5 bases. The CDR3 contains 12 residues. The V gene lost 3 bases and the J gene lost 3 bases, with 6 bases spanning the gap. Germline V CDR1 and CDR2: SGHDT, YYEEEE. CDR3 DNA: TGTGCCAGCAGCTCGGGGGACTATGGCTACACCTTC. It translates to CASSSGDYGYTF.

The rearrangement links TRBV4-1 to TRBJ1-3, with D perhaps matching TRBD1 (6 bases). The germline V gene has CDR1 MGHRA and CDR2 YSYEKL. V dropped 5 bases and J dropped 4 bases, with 15 bases sitting between them. This CDR3 region has 15 residues. The CDR3 reads CASSTGLVSGNTIYF. Here the CDR3 DNA reads TGCGCCAGCAGCACAGGGCTAGTCTCAGGAAACACCATATATTTT.

This rearrangement joins TRBV30 to TRBJ1-1; D is unresolved. The germline V gene encodes CDR1 GTSNPN and CDR2 SVGIG (reference sequence). CDR3 size: 12 residues. V was trimmed by 3 bases and J by 7 bases, leaving 12 bases between them. The CDR3 nucleotides are TGTGCCTGGAGCCCCGGTGAGGGTGAAGCTTTCTTT. As protein: CAWSPGEGEAFF.

The V and J genes are TRBV30 and TRBJ2-2; no firm D call. Trimming pared 0 bases from V and 3 bases from J, leaving 8 bases between. This CDR3 spans 14 amino acids. Germline V gives CDR1 GTSNPN, CDR2 SVGIG (reference sequence). The DNA for the CDR3 is TGTGCCTGGAGTGTACAGCATTACACCGGGGAGCTGTTTTTT. This gives the protein CAWSVQHYTGELFF.

V usage is TRBV7-8 and J usage is TRBJ1-4; no clear D. V lost 2 bases, J lost 3 bases, and 4 bases lay in between. Germline lookup yields CDR1 SGHVS and CDR2 FQNEAQ. The CDR3 has 13 amino acids. CDR3 sequence reads: CASSLSANEKLFF. DNA of the CDR3: TGTGCCAGCAGCTTATCTGCTAATGAAAAACTGTTTTTT. The full variable domain, in which reference TRBV7-8 and TRBJ1-4 provide the parts outside the CDR3, is GAGVSQSPRYKVAKRGQDVALRCDPISGHVSLFWYQQALGQGPEFLTYFQNEAQLDKSGLPSDRFFAERPEGSVSTLKIQRTQQEDSAVYLCASSLSANEKLFFGSGTQLSVL.

The chain uses TRBV27 and TRBJ1-1; D unresolved. Germline V gives CDR1 MNHEY, CDR2 SMNVEV (reference sequence). This CDR3 region has 13 residues. V shed 5 bases and J shed 2 bases, with 9 bases lying between them. The CDR3 region is CASSPRGNTEAFF. The CDR3 DNA reads TGTGCCAGCAGTCCTCGGGGAAACACTGAAGCTTTCTTT.

This clone was seen a single time. The rearrangement uses TRBV11-2 and TRBJ2-2; no firm D call. V was clipped by 5 bases and J by 6 bases, with 7 bases between them. CDR3 length: 12 amino acids. Germline lookup yields CDR1 SGHAT and CDR2 FQNNGV. The CDR3 sequence: CASSRMAGELFF. The CDR3 DNA follows: TGTGCCAGCAGCCGGATGGCCGGGGAGCTGTTTTTT. Supplemented by reference TRBV11-2 and TRBJ2-2, the full variable domain reads EAGVAQSPRYKIIEKRQSVAFWCNPISGHATLYWYQQILGQGPKLLIQFQNNGVVDDSQLPKDRFSAERLKGVDSTLKIQPAKLEDSAVYLCASSRMAGELFFGEGSRLTVL.

V usage is TRBV3-1 (or the pseudogene TRBV3-2) and J usage is TRBJ1-2; D unclear. This CDR3 has 12 amino acids. Looked up from germline, CDR1 is LGHDT and CDR2 is YNNKEL (reference sequence). With 1 base removed from V and 5 bases from J, the gap between germline ends came to 5 bases. The CDR3: CASSQVKYGYTF. Here the CDR3 DNA reads TGTGCCAGCAGCCAAGTAAAGTATGGCTACACCTTC.